Listed below are T cell receptor beta chains from one sample, sequenced in a study of T cell repertoires in cytomegalovirus infection. TCRdb passed the reads through MiXCR, listing each CDR3 protein once. The profile covers a few hundred thousand distinct CDR3 sequences, with 42% appearing a single time and roughly two fifths taken by the ten largest. These receptors' targets are unknown. Sample: cultured PBMCs, taken from culture after CMV antigen stimulation. These receptors all come from a human donor in good health (CMV status not recorded). Some clones in this sample may be carry-over from other donors' samples. Both conserved end residues are part of each CDR3. D genes are given only for firm matches. Clone size is given for some rows only: seen once, a few or many times, or a class if the clone is expanded.

D	V	J	size	DNA	CDR3
.	TRBV7-2	TRBJ1-1	many	TGTGCCAGCAGCTTAGTGGCGAACACTGAAGCTTTCTTT	CASSLVANTEAFF
.	TRBV12-3/TRBV12-4	TRBJ2-5	.	TGTGCCAGCAGCGACCCGAGGGCTCAAGAAGAGACCCAGTACTTC	CASSDPRAQEETQYF
.	TRBV7-8	TRBJ1-4	few	TGTGCCAGCAGCTTTAGGGTCTCCGAAAAACTGTTTTTT	CASSFRVSEKLFF
.	TRBV4-1	TRBJ2-5	.	TGTGCCAGCAGCCACCTCCCCTCGGCTAGAAGAGAGACCCAGTACTTC	CASSHLPSARRETQYF
.	TRBV7-9	TRBJ1-5	.	TGTGCCAGCAGCCCTGGGGGCAAGGGATGGCCCCAGCATTTT	CASSPGGKGWPQHF
TRBD2	TRBV5-6	TRBJ2-5	.	TGTGCCAGCAGCATACTAGCGGGGGGGTCCCAAGAGACCCAGTACTTC	CASSILAGGSQETQYF
TRBD2	TRBV12-3/TRBV12-4	TRBJ2-5	.	TGTGCCAGCAGTTTGGGTAGCGGGAGGGAGGGCCCCCAAGAGACCCAGTACTTC	CASSLGSGREGPQETQYF
.	TRBV28	TRBJ2-6	few	TGTGCCAGCAGTTTATATATCCCTGGGGCCAACGTCCTGACTTTC	CASSLYIPGANVLTF
TRBD2	TRBV4-3	TRBJ2-7	few	TGCGCCAGCAGCCAAGATGGGGGACTAGCGGGAGCCTACGAGCAGTACTTC	CASSQDGGLAGAYEQYF
.	TRBV29-1	TRBJ2-1	.	TGCAGCGTTGAAGCACTACGGGAAAGGGGGGGCGTTGGGGATGAGCAGTTCTTC	CSVEALRERGGVGDEQFF
.	TRBV7-2	TRBJ2-7	many	TGTGCCAGCAGCTACCGCCGGGACCTGCTCTACGAGCAGTACTTC	CASSYRRDLLYEQYF
.	TRBV20-1	TRBJ1-4	.	TGCAGTGCTAGCATCGACAGGATTGGAGAAAAACTGTTTTTT	CSASIDRIGEKLFF
TRBD1	TRBV6-2/TRBV6-3	TRBJ2-6	.	TGTGCCAGCAGTCGTCCGGGACAGGGGAGCTCTGGGGCCAACGTCCTGACTTTC	CASSRPGQGSSGANVLTF
.	TRBV7-8	TRBJ2-5	few	TGTGCCAGCAGCCCACCTGGACGTTTACAAGAGACCCAGTACTTC	CASSPPGRLQETQYF
.	TRBV28	TRBJ2-5	.	TGTGCCAGCCAGGGTTCCGTCGGGACCCAGTACTTC	CASQGSVGTQYF
.	TRBV12-3/TRBV12-4	TRBJ2-2	.	TGTGCCAGCAGCTCCACCGAGAGGGAGCTGTTTTTT	CASSSTERELFF